A single sample gave rise to the 16 T cell receptor beta chains below, sequenced in a study of shared clonotypes between healthy human individuals. In the naive CD8 group, cells lacked CD45RO and were positively selected for CCR7, so terminally differentiated effector memory CD45RA+ cells were left out. The method was immunoSEQ multiplex PCR; TCRdb's version includes in-frame clones alone and lacks a portion of them. The sample lists about 2 million clones; approximately 95% were seen once. Sequencing input: naive CD8+ T cells sorted from blood. Every receptor here comes from a man between 18 and 35 years old in good health.

The chain links TRBV7-9 to TRBJ2-1; 7 positions match TRBD2. In germline, CDR1 is SEHNR, CDR2 FQNEAQ (reference sequence). The ends lost 3 bases at V and 3 bases at J; junction bases unmatched: 5. CDR3 length: 15 amino acids. The CDR3 loop is CASSLRSGVYNEQFF. The CDR3 coding sequence is TGTGCCAGCAGCTTGAGGAGCGGGGTCTACAATGAGCAGTTCTTC.

V gene TRBV28 combines with J gene TRBJ1-2, with TRBD1 matching 7 bases. There are 14 residues in the CDR3. CDR1 MDHEN and CDR2 SYDVKM come from the germline V gene. The trim removed 8 bases at V and 5 bases at J, leaving 11 bases unmatched. The CDR3 loop is CASGTGERLYGYTF. In nucleotides, the CDR3 is TGTGCCAGCGGAACAGGGGAGCGACTTTATGGCTACACCTTC.

The V gene is TRBV6-1, the J gene TRBJ1-6; no clear D gene. The CDR3 extends over 15 amino acids. Trimming stripped 0 bases from V and 8 bases from J, with 11 bases between. Germline loops: CDR1 MNHNS, CDR2 SASEGT. Here the CDR3 DNA reads TGTGCCAGCAGTGAAGCCAGTACGGCAGATTCACCCCTCCACTTT. This encodes CASSEASTADSPLHF.

V usage is TRBV4-1 and J usage is TRBJ2-5; D remains unclear. CDR1 and CDR2 from the germline V gene are MGHRA and YSYEKL. The ends were cut back, 0 bases at V and 8 bases at J, with 19 bases in the middle. CDR3 length: 16 amino acids. CDR3 sequence (DNA): TGCGCCAGCAGCCAAGAGGCGTGGACGGACGTTCTCACCCAGTACTTC. Its translation: CASSQEAWTDVLTQYF.

V and J are TRBV9 and TRBJ1-1; no definite D call. Germline lookup yields CDR1 SGDLS and CDR2 YYNGEE. V lost 5 bases, J lost 2 bases, and 13 bases lay in between. The CDR3 has 14 amino acids. The CDR3 loop reads CASSDGDTNTEAFF. In nucleotides, the CDR3 is TGTGCCAGCAGTGACGGGGATACTAACACTGAAGCTTTCTTT.

The genes are TRBV25-1 and TRBJ1-2; possibly TRBD1 for D (6 bases). V dropped 2 bases and J dropped 0 bases, with 13 bases sitting between them. Germline CDR1 reads MGHDK; CDR2 reads SYGVNS. This CDR3 region has 16 residues. CDR3 in DNA: TGTGCCAGCAGTGAAGATCAAGGGGGATCTAACTATGGCTACACCTTC. Its protein is CASSEDQGGSNYGYTF.

This rearrangement joins TRBV10-3 to TRBJ1-2; 7 positions match TRBD1. This CDR3 comprises 20 residues. The ends lost 2 bases at V and 8 bases at J; junction bases unmatched: 26. Germline V gene sequence: CDR1 ENHRY, CDR2 SYGVKD. CDR3 protein: CAISEAVVSRQGQSGWGYTF. The CDR3, as DNA: TGTGCCATCAGTGAGGCGGTAGTATCGAGACAGGGACAATCGGGTTGGGGCTACACCTTC.

The chain employs TRBV7-9 and TRBJ2-7, with 7 bases lining up with TRBD2. Germline V lookup: CDR1 SEHNR, CDR2 FQNEAQ (reference sequence). The V segment lost 4 bases and the J segment 2 bases; nucleotides outside the gene matches: 2. There are 13 residues in the CDR3. CDR3 bases: TGTGCCAGCAGCTGGGGGACTACCTACGAGCAGTACTTC. It is translated as CASSWGTTYEQYF.

This chain uses TRBV2 with TRBJ1-2, with TRBD1 matching over 8 bases. The J segment lost 4 bases and the V segment lost 10 bases, leaving 17 bases of the junction unmatched. Germline V gene lookup returns CDR1 SNHLY and CDR2 FYNNEI. This CDR3 contains 16 residues. The CDR3 nucleotides are TGTGCCATCCTGAGGGGGGGACAGGAGCAACCCTATGGCTACACCTTC. Its protein is CAILRGGQEQPYGYTF.

V and J are TRBV9 and TRBJ1-1; possibly TRBD1 for D (6 bases). This CDR3 comprises 13 residues. The ends were cut back, 0 bases at V and 9 bases at J, with 12 bases in the middle. In germline, CDR1 is SGDLS, CDR2 YYNGEE. CDR3 in DNA: TGTGCCAGCAGCGTAGCGGGGGCCGATAAAGCTTTCTTT. This encodes CASSVAGADKAFF.

A word on this clone: The same CDR3 arises from other DNA sequences in this sample as well. The chain combines TRBV27 with TRBJ1-5, with a possible D match to TRBD1 (5 bases). The CDR3 is 14 amino acids. Looked up from germline, CDR1 is MNHEY and CDR2 is SMNVEV (reference sequence). V was pared by 6 bases and J by 7 bases, with 16 bases between. The CDR3 protein is CASSPTGSGQPQHF. CDR3 bases: TGTGCCAGCAGCCCTACAGGCTCGGGACAGCCCCAGCATTTT.

The chain employs TRBV6-5 and TRBJ1-4, with D possibly TRBD1 on 6 matching bases. Trimming removed 5 bases from V and 8 bases from J, with 18 bases in between. The CDR3 runs 15 residues. The germline V gene has CDR1 MNHEY and CDR2 SVGAGI. The CDR3 here is CASSGDWGAREKLFF. The CDR3, as DNA: TGTGCCAGCAGTGGAGATTGGGGGGCTCGGGAAAAACTGTTTTTT.

This clone has a single count. The V gene is TRBV7-9, the J gene TRBJ2-1; 12 bases match TRBD2. The germline V gene has CDR1 SEHNR and CDR2 FQNEAQ (reference sequence). This CDR3 is built from 16 residues. Trimming took 1 base from V and 4 from J; bases not matched to a gene: 2. This CDR3 reads CASSLGLAGDYNEQFF. The CDR3 DNA is TGTGCCAGCAGCTTAGGACTAGCGGGGGATTACAATGAGCAGTTCTTC.

V and J are TRBV4-1 and TRBJ2-2, with 7 nucleotides matching TRBD1. Unmatched junction bases numbered 1, after V lost 3 bases and J lost 0 bases. CDR3 length: 15 residues. Germline V lookup: CDR1 MGHRA, CDR2 YSYEKL. CDR3 sequence (DNA): TGCGCCAGCAGCCACACAGGGGCGAACACCGGGGAGCTGTTTTTT. It yields the protein CASSHTGANTGELFF.

As concerns this clone: Other DNA sequences within the sample encode an identical CDR3. The CDR3 DNA reads TGTGCCAGCAGCGTCGGTCAGTACACTGAAGCTTTCTTT. Its protein is CASSVGQYTEAFF. V and J are TRBV9 and TRBJ1-1, with D hard to call. V was trimmed by 2 bases and J by 3 bases, leaving 8 bases between them. Germline values: CDR1 SGDLS, CDR2 YYNGEE. This CDR3 has 13 residues. Based on the CDR3 plus reference TRBV9 and TRBJ1-1, the full variable domain is DSGVTQTPKHLITATGQRVTLRCSPRSGDLSVYWYQQSLDQGLQFLIQYYNGEERAKGNILERFSAQQFPDLHSELNLSSLELGDSALYFCASSVGQYTEAFFGQGTRLTVV.

A single count supports this clone. The CDR3 bases are TGCGCCAGCAGCCCACATGGGGCGAGGGGCGAGGATACGCAGTATTTT. Translating gives CASSPHGARGEDTQYF. The chain employs TRBV4-3 and TRBJ2-3, with D perhaps being TRBD1 or TRBD2 (5 bases each). CDR3 length equals 16 residues. With 4 bases removed from V and 6 bases from J, the gap between germline ends came to 20 bases. Germline CDR1 LGHNA, CDR2 YSLEER.